The clone carrying this T cell receptor beta chain has a count of ten or more. RNA transcripts served as the template for amplifying TCR beta CDR3 regions. The HTBI primer set drove a first-round RT-PCR of the TCR CDR3. TCRdb passed the multiplex PCR reads through MiXCR, listing each CDR3 protein once. The sample records some 760,000 distinct CDR3 sequences, approximately 14% being singletons. The entry originates in a study of T cells in Graves' hyperthyroidism and ophthalmopathy. Germline CDR1 and CDR2: DFQATT and SNEGSKA (reference sequence). The CDR3 loop spans 15 amino acids. Between the trimmed V and J ends, which lost 1 base and 4 bases, there was a span of 16 bases. Among the patients, aged 18 to 65, hyperthyroidism was newly diagnosed and had lasted under 2 months. Uncontrolled infection, other autoimmune disease, pregnancy or lactation disqualified patients from enrolment. The study based diagnoses on clinical symptoms, serum thyroxine and TRAb, thyroid ultrasound and orbital computed tomography. PBMCs were obtained from approximately 9.2 ml fresh peripheral blood.

This sequence was found in a woman in her late teens or twenties with Graves' hyperthyroidism. The chain combines TRBV20-1 with TRBJ1-1; D unresolved. The material sequenced was blood. Here the CDR3 DNA reads TGCAGTGCTAGAGTGGGCAGGACCCGAGGCACTGAAGCTTTCTTT. This codes for CSARVGRTRGTEAFF.